The present T cell receptor (beta chain) was sequenced within a study of cytomegalovirus exposure and HLA in healthy donors (TCRdb year 2017). Concerning the study at large: An earlier analysis of some 600 of the donors reported 250 to 300 Gb of sequence data and 95 million to 120 million unique TCR beta sequences obtained from approximately 180 million T cells. An early release covering roughly 580 HLA-typed donors comprised approximately 300 gigabases of sequencing data and tens of millions of unique TCR sequences. The genetic ancestry cluster associated with self-reported Caucasian donors included around 76% of the roughly 360 genotyped donors. The study aimed to test whether signatures of past pathogen exposure could be identified by cataloging public T cell receptors. The T cell repertoires of 666 subjects were profiled by immunosequencing and related to cytomegalovirus serostatus. In addition to the first cohort of 666 subjects, a separate validation cohort of approximately 130 different subjects was used. To predict cytomegalovirus infection status, the study brought together high-throughput TCR immunosequencing, statistical association of individual TCRs with disease status, and machine learning. In a later analysis, previously published TCR beta repertoires from more than 500 donors were re-analyzed and high-resolution HLA genotyping was added so that TCR occurrence patterns could be studied. Rather than using new phenotypic data, the later analysis identified candidate immune exposures from TCR beta sequences and from how often those sequences occurred across donors. An earlier analysis of some 500 of the donors applied high-throughput TCR beta sequencing to assess whether each TCR beta V gene segment acted as functional or pseudogenic. Donor age, sex, ethnicity and CMV serostatus were compiled together with the repertoire data. A later genetic analysis used genome-wide SNP genotypes for about three fifths of the roughly 700 donors, treating that subset as a discovery cohort. Every repertoire in the discovery cohort had been generated on one and the same sequencing platform. HLA typing included class I and class II loci at four-digit resolution. Typing coverage differed by locus: A, B, C, DRB1 and DQB1 were typed in roughly 620-630 donors, DQA1 in about 550, DPA1 in some 610, and DPB1 in 472. Four to six DR-DQ haplotypes were handled as single units for association and clustering, since linkage in the cohort was strong. Among about 400 genotyped donors of the cohort, an average of around 240,000 unique TCR beta nucleotide sequences was sequenced per donor, of which about 18% were non-productive.

In total, 500 to 700 healthy bone marrow donors made up the cohort. Cohort members were all nominally healthy when sampled, although unrecorded immune exposures were likely present. The donor tested CMV seropositive, placing the donor among the roughly 300 seropositive members of the cohort. Every donor gave a peripheral blood sample, and the peripheral blood mononuclear cells from that sample were used for TCR beta sequencing. Genomic DNA extraction from the blood cell samples was performed with the Qiagen DNeasy Blood Extraction Kit. From the germline V gene, CDR1 is SGHVS and CDR2 is FNYEAQ. The CDR3 measures 17 amino acids from cysteine to phenylalanine. Only the CDR3 portion is preserved as DNA: 51 bases, with reading frame beginning at the first base. V sheds 5 bases and J sheds 5 bases, leaving 19 bases between their ends. Broader findings and caveats from the paper: A later genetic analysis reported fewer N-insertions in productive TCRs among donors in an Asian-associated ancestry cluster than the roughly 700-donor mean. Because counts were too low, roughly 16 rarely observed V segments, including chromosome 9 orphons, were left out of the earlier analysis of roughly 600 of the donors. V-gene and J-gene trimming of TCR beta chains was associated with a missense DCLRE1C variant in a later genetic analysis, and the association was replicated in an independent cohort. According to a later analysis, TCR association rates differed among HLA loci, with DRB1 alleles showing the most associated TCRs and HLA-C alleles showing the fewest. A few of the identified cytomegalovirus-associated TCR beta chains were confirmed in vitro to be specific for cytomegalovirus antigens. A later analysis associated 17,000 or so TCR beta sequences with specific HLA alleles at a false discovery rate of 0.05. Because some donors lacked HLA typing at each locus, the association tests relied only on the typed subset. Correlated functional status among segregating V segments might reflect linkage disequilibrium, but an unknown experimental factor could not be ruled out. A further reported finding was that TCR beta sequences accurately predicted the HLA-A and HLA-B alleles for most subjects in the first cohort. Some IMGT-functional V segments, including TRBV6-2 and TRBV6-3, could not be told apart with the 87-base-pair reads, so those segments were excluded. Compared with equally common non-associated chains, HLA-associated TCR beta chains in a later analysis were more clonally expanded and had lower generation probabilities. This cohort had only TCR beta chains sequenced, and the lack of alpha or paired-chain data limited which features could be detected. An earlier analysis of around 600 of the donors showed that most TCR beta V segments appeared in productive rearrangements either about 87% or about 30% of the time, which broadly matched IMGT annotations. The authors suggested that the approach could potentially be extended to other disease states and immunological phenotypes. When HLA alleles, especially DR and DQ, strongly co-occurred, TCR associations were difficult to assign to individual alleles. For the cohort, immune exposure information was limited to CMV serostatus. While some public TCRs were present in many individuals, most TCR sequences turned up only very rarely across donors. A cluster of highly shared sequence variants was judged likely to be a technical artifact of the sequencing pipeline. Presence/absence analyses assumed roughly uniform sequencing depth across donors, an assumption that may not hold. Most CMV-associated TCR beta chains appeared to be HLA-restricted in a later analysis, and the HLA associations seemed to be driven largely by CMV exposure. The classifier was reported to diagnose cytomegalovirus status with high specificity and sensitivity in both the original cohort and the validation cohort. In the study, approximately 150 TCR beta chains were listed as associated with cytomegalovirus. According to a later analysis, parvovirus B19, influenza, CMV and Epstein-Barr virus appeared linked to several top co-occurrence clusters.

This clone was counted a few times. Its antigen is not yet known. No base quality information exists; no much larger clone differs at one position. The library was produced with the immunoSEQ multiplex PCR assay. For the multiplex PCR, a mixture combining 60 forward primers for TCR Vbeta segments and 13 reverse primers for TCR Jbeta segments was used. Amplification of the CDR3 region of rearranged TCR beta genes was performed with a multiplex PCR assay on genomic DNA. On the Illumina HiSeq System, the amplified TCR beta libraries were sequenced as 87-base-pair reads. In the paper's pipeline: A later analysis counted tens of millions of unique TCR beta chains across the 700 or so repertoires, and about 10 million of these chains were shared by at least two donors. To remove PCR and sequencing errors, raw reads were error-corrected and collapsed into unique sequences using a nearest-neighbor algorithm that merged closely related sequences. CDR3 sequences were aligned to IMGT reference sequences to assign V, D and J gene segments. Each retained sequence needed at least a six-nucleotide match to both a V gene segment and a J gene segment. Rearrangements were classified as productive when the CDR3 lacked stop codons and remained in frame with V and J, and all other rearrangements were classified as non-productive. Following IMGT convention, CDR3 was defined as the stretch from the second conserved V-encoded cysteine to the conserved J-encoded phenylalanine. The earlier analysis of 587 of the donors excluded any sequence lacking an unambiguous match to a single V gene segment. An earlier analysis of several hundred of the donors classified V segments as functional when productive rearrangements were above 56.7% and as segregating when the standard deviation between donors was above 5%. A statistical classification framework was built for diagnosing cytomegalovirus status from the catalog of TCR beta chain sequences. A later analysis assigned V and J genes by comparing TCR nucleotide sequences with IMGT/GENE-DB human TR gene sequences. Using the TCRdist pipeline, a later analysis assigned CDR3 sequences along with most-parsimonious VDJ recombination scenarios. In a later analysis, each TCR beta chain was defined by its CDR3 amino acid sequence together with its V-gene family, and reads lacking a unique V-gene family were excluded. A later analysis removed 500 to 650 highly shared, low-generation-probability nucleotide sequences to deal with suspected cross-contamination and a sequencing artifact. For each public chain, a later analysis derived a clonal expansion index from normalized ranks of inferred template counts within each repertoire. Generation probabilities in a later analysis came from a VDJ recombination model fitted to out-of-frame rearrangements, and those results were checked against IGoR. In a later analysis, hypergeometric tests were used to score TCR-TCR, TCR-HLA and TCR-CMV co-occurrence, with a repertoire-size bias correction applied to TCR pairs. To estimate false discovery rates, a later analysis permuted the HLA or CMV assignments 20 times. In a later analysis, co-occurring TCRs were grouped using DBSCAN, and TCRdist sequence similarity was added for clustering within HLA-allele-positive subsets. Repertoires with fewer than 30,000 or more than 120,000 public chains, plus five repertoires with anomalous nucleotide sharing, were excluded from co-occurrence clustering. Not all clones reach the TCRdb copy of this immuneACCESS table, which keeps in-frame sequences only. Checked studies attribute under half of the gap to unresolved V genes and leave the rest unexplained. V, J and clone size were drawn from that table, and D and trimming were deduced from the DNA. The sample table holds about 120,000 clones, of which 65% to 80% were seen once. The biggest ten clones account for less than 3% of the sample.

Sequencing was done on a sample of PBMCs. In this chain, TRBV7-6 is recombined with TRBJ1-6, with TRBD1 as a weak D call on 6 bases. The sequence came from a woman in her thirties or forties in good health and CMV-seropositive. The CDR3 region has the sequence CASSPGTPRGDNSPLHF. The nucleotides read TGTGCCAGCAGCCCAGGGACACCGAGAGGGGATAATTCACCCCTCCACTTT.